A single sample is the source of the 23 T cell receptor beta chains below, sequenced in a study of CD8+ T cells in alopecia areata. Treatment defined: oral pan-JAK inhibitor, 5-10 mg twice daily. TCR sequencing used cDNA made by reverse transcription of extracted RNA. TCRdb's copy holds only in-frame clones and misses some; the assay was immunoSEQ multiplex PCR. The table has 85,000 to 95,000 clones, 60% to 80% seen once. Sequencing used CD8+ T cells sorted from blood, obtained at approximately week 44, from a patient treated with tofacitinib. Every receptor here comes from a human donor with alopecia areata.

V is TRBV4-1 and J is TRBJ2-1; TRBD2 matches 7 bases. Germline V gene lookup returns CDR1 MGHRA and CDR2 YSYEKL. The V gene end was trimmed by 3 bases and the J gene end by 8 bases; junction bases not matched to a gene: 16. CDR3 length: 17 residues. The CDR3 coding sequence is TGCGCCAGCAGCCATCCAATGGGGGGGGATGTCGTTGATGAGCAGTTCTTC. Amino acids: CASSHPMGGDVVDEQFF.

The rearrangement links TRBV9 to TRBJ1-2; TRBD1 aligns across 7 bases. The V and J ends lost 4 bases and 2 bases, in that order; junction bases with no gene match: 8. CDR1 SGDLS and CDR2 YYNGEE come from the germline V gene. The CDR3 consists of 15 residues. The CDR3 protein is CASSPRQGPNYGYTF. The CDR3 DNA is TGTGCCAGCAGCCCGAGACAGGGCCCCAACTATGGCTACACCTTC.

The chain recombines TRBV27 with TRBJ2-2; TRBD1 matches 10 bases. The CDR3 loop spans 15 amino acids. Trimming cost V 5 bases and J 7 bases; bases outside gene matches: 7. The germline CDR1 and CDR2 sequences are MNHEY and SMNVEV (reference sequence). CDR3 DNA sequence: TGTGCCAGCAGTCATGGGACAGGGGTTGTCGGGGAGCTGTTTTTT. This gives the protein CASSHGTGVVGELFF.

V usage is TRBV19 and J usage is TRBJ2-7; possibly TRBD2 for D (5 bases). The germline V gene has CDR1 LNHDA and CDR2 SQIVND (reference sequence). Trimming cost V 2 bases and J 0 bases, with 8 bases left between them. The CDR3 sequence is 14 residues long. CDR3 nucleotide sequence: TGTGCCAGTAGTATATATGGGAGCTCCTACGAGCAGTACTTC. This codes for CASSIYGSSYEQYF.

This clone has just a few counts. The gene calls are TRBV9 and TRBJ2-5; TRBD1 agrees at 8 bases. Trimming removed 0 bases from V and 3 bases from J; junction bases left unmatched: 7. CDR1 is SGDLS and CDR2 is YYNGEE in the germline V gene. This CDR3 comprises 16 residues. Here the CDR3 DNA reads TGTGCCAGCAGCGTAGGGAGGCAGGGGGCAAAAGAGACCCAGTACTTC. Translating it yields CASSVGRQGAKETQYF.

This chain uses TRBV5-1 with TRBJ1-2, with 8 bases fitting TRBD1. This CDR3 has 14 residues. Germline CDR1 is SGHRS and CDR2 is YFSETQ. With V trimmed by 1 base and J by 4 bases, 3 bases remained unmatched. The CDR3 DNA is TGCGCCAGCAGCTTGCGGACAGGGTCCTATGGCTACACCTTC. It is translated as CASSLRTGSYGYTF.

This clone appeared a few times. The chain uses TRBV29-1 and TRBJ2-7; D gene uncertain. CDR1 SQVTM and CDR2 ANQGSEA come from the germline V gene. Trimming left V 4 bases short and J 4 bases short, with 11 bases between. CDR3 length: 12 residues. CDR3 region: CSVVSSAYEQYF. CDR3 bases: TGCAGCGTTGTCTCGTCCGCGTACGAGCAGTACTTC.

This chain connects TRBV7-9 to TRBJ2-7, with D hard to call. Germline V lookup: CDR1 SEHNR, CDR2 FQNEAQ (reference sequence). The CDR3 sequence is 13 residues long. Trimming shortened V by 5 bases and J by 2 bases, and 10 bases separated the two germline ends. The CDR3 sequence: CASSPAGTYEQYF. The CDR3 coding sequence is TGTGCCAGCAGCCCGGCCGGTACCTACGAGCAGTACTTC.

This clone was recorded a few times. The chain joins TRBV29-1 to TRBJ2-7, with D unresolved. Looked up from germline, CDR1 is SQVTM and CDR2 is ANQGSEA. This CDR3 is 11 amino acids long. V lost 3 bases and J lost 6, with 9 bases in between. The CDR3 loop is CSVDAGGEQYF. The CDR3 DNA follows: TGCAGCGTTGACGCTGGCGGCGAGCAGTACTTC.

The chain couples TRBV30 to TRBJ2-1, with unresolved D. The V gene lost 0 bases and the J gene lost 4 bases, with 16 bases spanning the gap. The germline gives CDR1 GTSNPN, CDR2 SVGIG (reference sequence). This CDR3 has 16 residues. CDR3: CAWSVPRTRTYNEQFF. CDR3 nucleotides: TGTGCCTGGAGTGTACCTAGGACCCGGACGTACAATGAGCAGTTCTTC.

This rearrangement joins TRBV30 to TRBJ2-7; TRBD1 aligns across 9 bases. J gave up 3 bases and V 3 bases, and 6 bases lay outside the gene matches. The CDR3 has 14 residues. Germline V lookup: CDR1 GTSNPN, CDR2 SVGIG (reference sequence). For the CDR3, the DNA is TGTGCCTGGAGCGAAGGGACAGGGATCTACGAGCAGTACTTC. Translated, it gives CAWSEGTGIYEQYF.

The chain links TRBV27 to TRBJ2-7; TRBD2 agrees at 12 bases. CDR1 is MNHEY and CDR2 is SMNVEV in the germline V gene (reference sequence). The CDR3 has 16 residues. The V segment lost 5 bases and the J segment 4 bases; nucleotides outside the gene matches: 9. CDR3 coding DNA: TGTGCCAGCAGTGGGCGACTAGCGGGGGACCCATACGAGCAGTACTTC. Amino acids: CASSGRLAGDPYEQYF.

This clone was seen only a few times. The CDR3 DNA sequence: TGTGCCAGCACCGAAGGACAGCTGAACACTGAAGCTTTCTTT. Translating gives CASTEGQLNTEAFF. The rearrangement joins TRBV25-1 to TRBJ1-1, with D possibly TRBD1 on 6 matching bases. The CDR3 covers 14 residues. Deletions cut 7 bases from V and 0 bases from J, with 12 bases between. The germline V gene encodes CDR1 MGHDK and CDR2 SYGVNS.

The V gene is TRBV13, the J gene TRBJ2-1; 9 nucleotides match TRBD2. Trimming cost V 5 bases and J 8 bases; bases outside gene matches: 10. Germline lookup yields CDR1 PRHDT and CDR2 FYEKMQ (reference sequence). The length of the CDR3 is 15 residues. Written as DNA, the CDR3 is TGTGCCAGCAGCCCCCTGGGGCGGGGGGGCTATGAGCAGTTCTTC. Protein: CASSPLGRGGYEQFF.

CDR3 amino acids: CASSYTTDTQYF. DNA for the CDR3: TGTGCCAGCAGTTATACGACAGATACGCAGTATTTT. The chain joins TRBV6-7 to TRBJ2-3; unclear D gene. TRBV6-7 is classed as an ORF, of uncertain function. The V and J ends lost 3 bases and 3 bases respectively, with 4 bases between them. This CDR3 is built from 12 residues.

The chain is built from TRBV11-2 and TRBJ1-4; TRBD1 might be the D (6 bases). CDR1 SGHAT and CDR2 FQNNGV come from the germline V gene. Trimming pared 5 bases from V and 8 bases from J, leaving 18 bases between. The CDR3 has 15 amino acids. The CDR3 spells CASSPVTGAKEKLFF. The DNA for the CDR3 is TGTGCCAGCAGCCCCGTGACAGGCGCGAAGGAAAAACTGTTTTTT.

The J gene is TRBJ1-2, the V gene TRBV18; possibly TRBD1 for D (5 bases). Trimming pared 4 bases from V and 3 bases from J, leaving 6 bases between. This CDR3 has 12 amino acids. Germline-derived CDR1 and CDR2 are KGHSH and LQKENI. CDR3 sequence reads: CASSLQDYGYTF. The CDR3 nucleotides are TGTGCCAGCTCACTACAGGACTATGGCTACACCTTC.

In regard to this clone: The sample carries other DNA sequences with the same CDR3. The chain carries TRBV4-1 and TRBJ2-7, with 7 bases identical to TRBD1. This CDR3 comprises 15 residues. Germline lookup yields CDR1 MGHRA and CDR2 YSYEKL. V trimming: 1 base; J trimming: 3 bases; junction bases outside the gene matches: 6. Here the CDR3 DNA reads TGCGCCAGCAGCCAAGGACAGGGTGGTAGCTACGAGCAGTACTTC. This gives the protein CASSQGQGGSYEQYF.

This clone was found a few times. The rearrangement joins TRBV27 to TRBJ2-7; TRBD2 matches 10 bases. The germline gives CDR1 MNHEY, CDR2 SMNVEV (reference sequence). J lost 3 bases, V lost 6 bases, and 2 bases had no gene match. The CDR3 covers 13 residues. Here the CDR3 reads CASSSSGGYEQYF. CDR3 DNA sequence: TGTGCCAGCAGCTCTAGCGGGGGCTACGAGCAGTACTTC.

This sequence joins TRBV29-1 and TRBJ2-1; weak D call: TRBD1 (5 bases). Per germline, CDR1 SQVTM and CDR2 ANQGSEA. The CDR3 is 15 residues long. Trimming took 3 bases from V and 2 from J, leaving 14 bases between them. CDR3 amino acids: CSVERRGAAYNEQFF. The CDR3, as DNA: TGCAGCGTTGAGCGACGTGGGGCCGCCTACAATGAGCAGTTCTTC.

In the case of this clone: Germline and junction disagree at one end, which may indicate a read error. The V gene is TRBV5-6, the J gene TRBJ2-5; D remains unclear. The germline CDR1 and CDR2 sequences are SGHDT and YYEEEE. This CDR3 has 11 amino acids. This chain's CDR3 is CASRLGETQYF. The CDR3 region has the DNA TGTGCCAGCAGGTTGGGGGAGACCCAGTACTTC.

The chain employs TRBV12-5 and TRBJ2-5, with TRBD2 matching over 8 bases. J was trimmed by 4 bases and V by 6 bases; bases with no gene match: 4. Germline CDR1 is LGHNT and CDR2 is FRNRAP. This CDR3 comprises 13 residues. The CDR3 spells CASGGGAPETQYF. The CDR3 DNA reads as TGTGCTAGTGGCGGGGGGGCTCCAGAGACCCAGTACTTC.

CDR3 nucleotides: TGCAGCGCCCTGGAGCGGGAGTTCTCCGAGCAGTACTTC. Protein product: CSALEREFSEQYF. This chain links TRBV29-1 with TRBJ2-7, with 8 positions matching TRBD2. CDR1 is SQVTM, CDR2 ANQGSEA, per germline. The CDR3 runs to 13 residues. V was pared by 7 bases and J by 6 bases, with 11 bases of the junction left unmatched.